This entry describes one TCR beta chain. The entry originates in a study of blood T cell repertoires in COVID-19. Losses at the gene ends were 5 bases for V and 1 base for J; bases not matched to a gene: 7. This CDR3 comprises 16 residues. Germline-derived CDR1 and CDR2 are LNHDA and SQIVND (reference sequence). Assay used: immunoSEQ multiplex PCR; TCRdb lists only in-frame clones, some missing. The sample contains about 77,000 clones, roughly 90% of which appear only once. V gene TRBV19 combines with J gene TRBJ1-5; 8 bases align to TRBD1. The sequenced sample was peripheral blood. The receptor was derived from a woman older than 75 with active or convalescent COVID-19. Here the CDR3 DNA reads TGTGCCAGTAGTGACCCCGACAGGGGCAGCAATCAGCCCCAGCATTTT. Residues: CASSDPDRGSNQPQHF.